One and the same sample provided the 13 T cell receptor beta chains below, sequenced in a study of blood T cell repertoires in COVID-19. Using immunoSEQ multiplex PCR, the repertoire was profiled, and TCRdb retains in-frame clones only, with some absent. The sample lists over 130,000 clones, roughly 84% seen once, with around 9% in the top ten. The sample consisted of peripheral blood. All receptors derive from a man aged 30 to 39 with COVID-19, enrolled during active disease.

J is TRBJ2-5 and V is TRBV25-1; 12 bases line up with TRBD2. Looked up from germline, CDR1 is MGHDK and CDR2 is SYGVNS. This CDR3 is built from 14 residues. V lost 4 bases and J lost 5; bases outside the gene matches: 2. The CDR3 region is CASSAGTSGETQYF. In DNA, the CDR3 is TGTGCCAGCAGTGCCGGGACTAGCGGGGAGACCCAGTACTTC.

The gene calls are TRBV28 and TRBJ2-7; D uncertain. The CDR3 has 13 amino acids. V lost 6 bases and J lost 5, with 14 bases in between. CDR1 is MDHEN and CDR2 is SYDVKM in the germline V gene. CDR3 nucleotides: TGTGCCAGCAGGCCCCCAGGCGCGCACGAGCAGTACTTC. Protein product: CASRPPGAHEQYF.

This clone was seen only a few times. The genes are TRBV5-1 and TRBJ2-7; 9 nucleotides align to TRBD1. The CDR3 consists of 14 residues. Germline V CDR1 and CDR2: SGHRS, YFSETQ. V was clipped by 2 bases and J by 3 bases; unmatched bases: 3. In DNA, the CDR3 is TGCGCCAGCAGCTTTAAGGGACAGGGCTACGAGCAGTACTTC. Residues: CASSFKGQGYEQYF. Combining the CDR3 with reference TRBV5-1 and TRBJ2-7 gives the whole variable domain KAGVTQTPRYLIKTRGQQVTLSCSPISGHRSVSWYQQTPGQGLQFLFEYFSETQRNKGNFPGRFSGRQFSNSRSEMNVSTLELGDSALYLCASSFKGQGYEQYFGPGTRLTVT.

This clone was counted a few times. The chain is built from TRBV4-1 and TRBJ2-7, with 11 positions matching TRBD2. From germline, CDR1 is MGHRA and CDR2 YSYEKL. With 4 bases clipped from V and 1 base from J, the junction kept 6 bases outside the gene matches. This CDR3 spans 16 amino acids. This CDR3 is CASSLSTSGGSYEQYF. DNA of the CDR3: TGCGCCAGCAGCCTCTCTACTAGCGGGGGTTCCTACGAGCAGTACTTC.

This chain links TRBV4-3 with TRBJ1-1, with TRBD1 identical over 7 bases. Trimming removed 1 base from V and 0 bases from J; junction bases left unmatched: 11. Germline V gene data show CDR1 as LGHNA and CDR2 as YSLEER. This CDR3 is built from 18 residues. The CDR3 DNA is TGCGCCAGCAGCCAAGGGTCCTACAGGGGACGCATGAACACTGAAGCTTTCTTT. Protein: CASSQGSYRGRMNTEAFF.

The V call is TRBV11-2, the J call TRBJ2-5; 7 nucleotides align to TRBD2. Losses at the gene ends were 1 base for V and 5 bases for J; bases not matched to a gene: 7. The CDR3 covers 15 residues. Germline V CDR1 and CDR2: SGHAT, FQNNGV. CDR3 sequence (DNA): TGTGCCAGCAGCTTAGTAGGGAGGGGAAGCGAGACCCAGTACTTC. Its protein product is CASSLVGRGSETQYF.

V is TRBV7-9 and J is TRBJ2-2; the D is unclear. Trimming stripped 2 bases from V and 4 bases from J, with 8 bases between. The CDR3 has 14 amino acids. Germline values: CDR1 SEHNR, CDR2 FQNEAQ (reference sequence). In nucleotides, the CDR3 is TGTGCCAGCAGCTTAAGCGCGAGCACCGGGGAGCTGTTTTTT. Translation: CASSLSASTGELFF.

The genes are TRBV7-2 and TRBJ2-1, with 7 bases identical to TRBD1. The CDR3 is 15 amino acids. Trimming removed 5 bases from V and 7 bases from J; junction bases left unmatched: 11. Germline CDR1 SGHTA, CDR2 FQGNSA. The CDR3 protein is CASSLDRDSSNEQFF. In DNA, the CDR3 is TGTGCCAGCAGCCTCGACCGGGACAGTAGTAATGAGCAGTTCTTC.

The chain is built from TRBV29-1 and TRBJ2-7; D possibly corresponds to TRBD2 (5 bases). The CDR3 runs 14 residues. Germline lookup yields CDR1 SQVTM and CDR2 ANQGSEA. With 6 bases removed from V and 4 bases from J, the gap between germline ends came to 19 bases. This CDR3 reads CSVLGGVRGYEQYF. The DNA of the CDR3 is TGCAGCGTCCTCGGAGGCGTTCGAGGGTACGAGCAGTACTTC.

CDR3 protein: CASSPGQGEADTQYF. The CDR3 nucleotides read TGTGCCAGCAGCCCGGGACAGGGAGAGGCAGATACGCAGTATTTT. This sequence joins TRBV28 and TRBJ2-3; 9 bases are shared with TRBD1. The length of the CDR3 is 15 residues. CDR1 is MDHEN and CDR2 is SYDVKM in the germline V gene. With V trimmed by 6 bases and J by 4 bases, 8 bases remained unmatched. Full variable domain (missing parts from reference TRBV28 and TRBJ2-3): DVKVTQSSRYLVKRTGEKVFLECVQDMDHENMFWYRQDPGLGLRLIYFSYDVKMKEKGDIPEGYSVSREKKERFSLILESASTNQTSMYLCASSPGQGEADTQYFGPGTRLTVL.

The J gene is TRBJ2-7, the V gene TRBV18; D is perhaps TRBD2 (5 bases). CDR3 length: 15 residues. Germline V CDR1 and CDR2: KGHSH, LQKENI. The V end lost 3 bases, the J end lost 4 bases, and 16 bases lay between the germline ends. CDR3: CASSPGSGSAYEQYF. DNA for the CDR3: TGTGCCAGCTCACCGGGGTCGGGATCCGCTTACGAGCAGTACTTC. Full variable domain (rest looked up from reference TRBV18 and TRBJ2-7): NAGVMQNPRHLVRRRGQEARLRCSPMKGHSHVYWYRQLPEEGLKFMVYLQKENIIDESGMPKERFSAEFPKEGPSILRIQQVVRGDSAAYFCASSPGSGSAYEQYFGPGTRLTVT.

The rearrangement joins TRBV6-4 to TRBJ2-2, with a weak D call TRBD2 (6 bases). Trimming pared 6 bases from V and 4 bases from J, leaving 21 bases between. The V gene's germline CDR1 is MRHNA and CDR2 SNTAGT. The CDR3 is made up of 17 amino acids. In DNA form, the CDR3 reads TGTGCCAGCAGCGTCGGAGGGCCGGGTGGTGGCACCGGGGAGCTGTTTTTT. Translating it yields CASSVGGPGGGTGELFF.

The chain couples TRBV28 to TRBJ1-1; D possibly corresponds to TRBD1 (6 bases). Germline values: CDR1 MDHEN, CDR2 SYDVKM. The CDR3 covers 14 residues. V dropped 3 bases and J dropped 6 bases, with 14 bases sitting between them. CDR3 in DNA: TGTGCCAGCAGTTTGACAGGTCCGAGGTCTGAAGCTTTCTTT. Encoded protein: CASSLTGPRSEAFF.